The clone carrying this T cell receptor (beta chain) has a handful of counts. Other DNA sequences in this specimen translate into the identical CDR3. These data are taken from a study of shared clonotypes between healthy human individuals. Produced via immunoSEQ multiplex PCR; TCRdb's table is partial and in-frame only. The sample records approximately 2,300,000 clones, about nine tenths being singletons. Germline assignment: CDR1 SGHRS and CDR2 YFSETQ. The ends were cut back, 0 bases at V and 4 bases at J, with 7 bases in the middle. The CDR3 sequence is 13 residues long. This rearrangement joins TRBV5-1 to TRBJ1-1; D might be TRBD1 (6 bases). Material: naive CD4+ T cells from PBMCs. Subset given: CD45RA+ positively selected. The receptor was isolated from a young man in good health. Some clones in this sample may be carry-over from other donors' samples. CDR3 nucleotides: TGCGCCAGCAGCTTGGCGGGGGCCACTGAAGCTTTCTTT. Amino acid sequence: CASSLAGATEAFF.